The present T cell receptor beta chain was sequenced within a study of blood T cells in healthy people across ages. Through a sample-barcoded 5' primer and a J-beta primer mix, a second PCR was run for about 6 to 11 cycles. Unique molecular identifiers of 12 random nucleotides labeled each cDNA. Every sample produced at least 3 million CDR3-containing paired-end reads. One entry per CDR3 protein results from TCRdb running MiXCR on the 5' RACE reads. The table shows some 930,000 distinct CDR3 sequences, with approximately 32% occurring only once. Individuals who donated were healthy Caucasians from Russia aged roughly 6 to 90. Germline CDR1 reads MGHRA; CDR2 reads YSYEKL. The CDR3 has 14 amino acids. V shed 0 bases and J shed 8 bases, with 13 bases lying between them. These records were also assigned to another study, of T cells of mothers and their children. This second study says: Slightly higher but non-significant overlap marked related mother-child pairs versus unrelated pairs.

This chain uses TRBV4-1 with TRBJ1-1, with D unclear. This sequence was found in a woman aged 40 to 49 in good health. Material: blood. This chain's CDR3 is CASSQDPSGIEAFF. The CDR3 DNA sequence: TGCGCCAGCAGCCAAGATCCCTCCGGGATAGAAGCTTTCTTT.